One and the same sample provided the 10 T cell receptor beta chains below, sequenced in a study of blood T cell repertoires in COVID-19. TCRdb keeps only in-frame clones here, not all; method: immunoSEQ multiplex PCR. The data contain more than 100,000 clones, 90% of them singletons. Source material: peripheral blood. Receptors were obtained from a woman in her sixties with COVID-19, enrolled during active disease.

The chain employs TRBV7-2 and TRBJ2-7, with 7 bases that match TRBD1. CDR1 and CDR2 (germline): SGHTA, FQGNSA. The CDR3 sequence is 14 residues long. The V segment lost 1 base and the J segment 5 bases; nucleotides outside the gene matches: 5. The CDR3: CASSLDRQGDEQYF. As DNA, the CDR3 is TGTGCCAGCAGCTTAGATCGGCAGGGGGACGAGCAGTACTTC. Drawing the rest from reference TRBV7-2 and TRBJ2-7, the complete variable domain is GAGVSQSPSNKVTEKGKDVELRCDPISGHTALYWYRQSLGQGLEFLIYFQGNSAPDKSGLPSDRFSAERTGGSVSTLTIQRTQQEDSAVYLCASSLDRQGDEQYFGPGTRLTVT.

The chain combines TRBV4-1 with TRBJ1-4; 9 positions agree with TRBD1. Germline CDR1 reads MGHRA; CDR2 reads YSYEKL. The CDR3 runs to 15 residues. With 4 bases clipped from V and 5 bases from J, the junction kept 5 bases outside the gene matches. This chain's CDR3 is CASSRKGQGNEKLFF. DNA for the CDR3: TGCGCCAGCAGCCGTAAGGGACAGGGAAATGAAAAACTGTTTTTT.

As concerns this clone: Other DNA sequences from this sample encode an identical CDR3 as well. The rearrangement joins TRBV15 to TRBJ2-7; D gene uncertain. Germline V gene lookup returns CDR1 LNHNV and CDR2 YYDKDF (reference sequence). The CDR3 is made up of 13 amino acids. Between the trimmed V and J ends, which lost 0 bases and 6 bases, there was a span of 9 bases. In DNA, the CDR3 is TGTGCCACCAGCAGAGATCGCAGAGGCGAGCAGTACTTC. The encoded protein is CATSRDRRGEQYF.

The count of this clone is one. The chain has TRBV10-3 and TRBJ2-4; tentatively, D is TRBD1 (5 bases). V lost 2 bases and J lost 0, with 8 bases in between. In germline, CDR1 is ENHRY, CDR2 SYGVKD. CDR3 length: 15 amino acids. Written as DNA, the CDR3 is TGTGCCATCAGTGAGGTCCAGGGAGCCAAAAACATTCAGTACTTC. Its translation is CAISEVQGAKNIQYF.

The V and J genes are TRBV10-3 and TRBJ1-5, with 8 bases fitting TRBD1. This CDR3 region has 15 residues. V lost 4 bases and J lost 5; bases outside the gene matches: 7. Germline V gene data show CDR1 as ENHRY and CDR2 as SYGVKD. CDR3 nucleotide sequence: TGTGCCATCAGTGGATCAGGGGGCGCCTATCAGCCCCAGCATTTT. It codes for CAISGSGGAYQPQHF.

V is TRBV27 and J is TRBJ2-7; D may be TRBD2 (5 bases). Looked up from germline, CDR1 is MNHEY and CDR2 is SMNVEV (reference sequence). The CDR3 is 14 amino acids. V was cut by 8 bases and J by 3 bases, with 17 bases left in between. The CDR3 DNA follows: TGTGCCAGCTCGAACCTAGCACGACTCTACGAGCAGTACTTC. Amino acids: CASSNLARLYEQYF.

The count of this clone is one. Other DNA variants within this sample encode the same CDR3. The rearrangement uses TRBV7-3 and TRBJ2-3; D remains unclear. This CDR3 has 12 residues. The germline V and J ends were trimmed by 4 bases and 4 bases, with 6 bases remaining between them. CDR1 and CDR2 from the germline V gene are SGHTA and FQGTGA. CDR3 sequence: CASSSRSDTQYF. The CDR3 region has the DNA TGTGCCAGCAGCTCTAGGTCAGATACGCAGTATTTT.

The V gene is TRBV29-1, the J gene TRBJ1-2; the D gene is possibly TRBD1 (5 bases). This CDR3 is built from 13 residues. The germline V and J ends were trimmed by 3 bases and 3 bases, with 11 bases remaining between them. Per germline, CDR1 SQVTM and CDR2 ANQGSEA. CDR3 residues: CSVDRAGDYGYTF. The DNA of the CDR3 is TGCAGCGTTGACAGGGCGGGGGACTATGGCTACACCTTC.

V and J are TRBV30 and TRBJ1-5; no reliable D call. The CDR3 spans 13 residues. Germline assignment: CDR1 GTSNPN and CDR2 SVGIG (reference sequence). V was shortened by 5 bases and J by 1 base, with 9 bases between the two germline ends. The CDR3 DNA is TGTGCCTGGGGGTTCATGAGCAATCAGCCCCAGCATTTT. It specifies CAWGFMSNQPQHF.

This clone was found once. The CDR3 nucleotides read TGTGCCAGCTCCCCGAGGGGGCCTGAAGCTTTCTTT. As protein: CASSPRGPEAFF. The chain combines TRBV9 with TRBJ1-1; 7 bases are shared with TRBD1. The CDR3 is made up of 12 amino acids. Unmatched junction bases numbered 6, after V lost 7 bases and J lost 6 bases. CDR1 is SGDLS, CDR2 YYNGEE, per germline.